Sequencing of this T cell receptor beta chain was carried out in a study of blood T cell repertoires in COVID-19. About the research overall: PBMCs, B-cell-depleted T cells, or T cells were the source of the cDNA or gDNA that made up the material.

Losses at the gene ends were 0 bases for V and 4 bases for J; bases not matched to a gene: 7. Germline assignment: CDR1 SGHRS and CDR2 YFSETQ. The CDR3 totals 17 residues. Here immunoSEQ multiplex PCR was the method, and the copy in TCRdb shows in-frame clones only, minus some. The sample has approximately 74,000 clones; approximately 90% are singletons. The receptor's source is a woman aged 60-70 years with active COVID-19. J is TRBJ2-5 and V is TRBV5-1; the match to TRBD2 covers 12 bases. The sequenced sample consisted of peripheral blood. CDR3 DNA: TGCGCCAGCAGCTTGGTTGCGACTAGCGGGAGAGGAGAGACCCAGTACTTC. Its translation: CASSLVATSGRGETQYF. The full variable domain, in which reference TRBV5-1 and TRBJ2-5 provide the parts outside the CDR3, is KAGVTQTPRYLIKTRGQQVTLSCSPISGHRSVSWYQQTPGQGLQFLFEYFSETQRNKGNFPGRFSGRQFSNSRSEMNVSTLELGDSALYLCASSLVATSGRGETQYFGPGTRLLVL.